This T cell receptor (beta chain) emerged from a study of blood T cells in healthy people across ages. Study findings and constraints: Diversity was higher, and naive CD4+ cells more numerous, in long-lived donors than in aged donors.

Alongside a J-beta primer mix, a sample-barcoded 5' primer served in a second PCR lasting roughly 7 to 11 cycles. TCRdb recomputed calls from the 5' RACE reads with MiXCR, one row per CDR3 protein. The table shows fewer than 2,000,000 distinct CDR3 sequences, with about 39% occurring only once. Of note for this clonotype: The target antigen is unknown.

Sequencing was done on a sample of blood. The TCR was taken from a human donor in good health.

CDR3 sequence reads: CASSQARQTDTQYF. Written as DNA, the CDR3 is TGTGCCAGCAGCCAAGCCCGACAAACAGATACGCAGTATTTT. The chain links TRBV3-1 to TRBJ2-3; no reliable D call. CDR3 length: 14 residues. V shed 1 base and J shed 3 bases, with 8 bases lying between them. The V gene's germline CDR1 is LGHDT and CDR2 YNNKEL (reference sequence).